This T cell receptor beta chain was captured in a study of blood T cell repertoires in COVID-19. As for the study in general: COVID-19 samples, acute and convalescent, were from the United States, Italy and Spain. Nucleic acid was either cDNA or gDNA, and it came from T cells, B-cell-depleted T cells, or PBMCs.

The CDR3 totals 16 residues. Trimming cost V 2 bases and J 2 bases; bases outside gene matches: 8. Germline assignment: CDR1 SGHKS and CDR2 YYEKEE (reference sequence). In the original analysis: Estimates of nucleated cell counts were drawn from the amplification of reference gene primers. Some clones are missing from TCRdb's copy, which holds only in-frame ones; the method was immunoSEQ multiplex PCR. V, J and clone size reflect that table, while D and trimming were determined from the DNA. Of about 95,000 clones in the sample, roughly four fifths were seen once. The genes are TRBV5-5 and TRBJ2-5; 8 bases line up with TRBD2. The sequenced sample consisted of peripheral blood. This TCR derives from a human donor in a cohort sampled during active COVID-19. CDR3 nucleotides: TGTGCCAGCAGCTTTGGTTTTAGCGGGGAACAAGAGACCCAGTACTTC. It specifies CASSFGFSGEQETQYF.